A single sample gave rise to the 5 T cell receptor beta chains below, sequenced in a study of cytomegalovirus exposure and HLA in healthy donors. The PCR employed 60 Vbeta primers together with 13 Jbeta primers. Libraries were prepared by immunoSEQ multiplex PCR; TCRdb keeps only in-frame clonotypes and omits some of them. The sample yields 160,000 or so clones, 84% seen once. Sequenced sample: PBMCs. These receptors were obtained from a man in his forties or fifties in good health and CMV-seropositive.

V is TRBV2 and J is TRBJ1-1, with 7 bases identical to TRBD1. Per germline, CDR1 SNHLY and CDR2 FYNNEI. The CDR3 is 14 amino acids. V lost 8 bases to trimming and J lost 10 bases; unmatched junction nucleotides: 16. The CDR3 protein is CASVARGLGVGAFF. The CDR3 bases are TGTGCCAGCGTTGCGAGGGGGCTCGGTGTGGGAGCTTTCTTT.

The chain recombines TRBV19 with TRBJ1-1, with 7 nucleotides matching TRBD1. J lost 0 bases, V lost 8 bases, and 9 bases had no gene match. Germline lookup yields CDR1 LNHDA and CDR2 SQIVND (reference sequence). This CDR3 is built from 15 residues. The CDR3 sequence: CASVTGFGMNTEAFF. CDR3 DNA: TGTGCCAGTGTGACAGGGTTTGGGATGAACACTGAAGCTTTCTTT. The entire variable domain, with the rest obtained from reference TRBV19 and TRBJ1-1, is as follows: DGGITQSPKYLFRKEGQNVTLSCEQNLNHDAMYWYRQDPGQGLRLIYYSQIVNDFQKGDIAEGYSVSREKKESFPLTVTSAQKNPTAFYLCASVTGFGMNTEAFFGQGTRLTVV.

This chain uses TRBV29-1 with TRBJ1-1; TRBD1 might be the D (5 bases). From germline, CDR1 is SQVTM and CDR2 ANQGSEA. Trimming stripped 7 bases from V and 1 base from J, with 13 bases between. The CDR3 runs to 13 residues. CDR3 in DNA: TGCAGCGCCCTGGGGGGGACGAACACTGAAGCTTTCTTT. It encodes CSALGGTNTEAFF.

The CDR3 DNA sequence: TGTGCCAGCAGTGAGGGGGCAACCAATCAGCCCCAGCATTTT. Translated, it gives CASSEGATNQPQHF. This rearrangement joins TRBV2 to TRBJ1-5, with D maybe TRBD1 (6 bases). CDR3 length equals 14 residues. The ends were cut back, 3 bases at V and 3 bases at J, with 9 bases in the middle. CDR1 and CDR2 (germline): SNHLY, FYNNEI.

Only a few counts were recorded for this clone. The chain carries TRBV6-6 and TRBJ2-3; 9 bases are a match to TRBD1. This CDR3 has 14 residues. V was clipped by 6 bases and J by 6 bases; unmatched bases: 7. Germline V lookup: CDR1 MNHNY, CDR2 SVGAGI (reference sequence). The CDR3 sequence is CASRRTGVLDTQYF. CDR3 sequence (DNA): TGTGCCAGCAGGAGGACAGGGGTATTGGATACGCAGTATTTT.